Shown below are 6 T cell receptor beta chains from a single sample sequenced in a study of T cell changes during pregnancy in multiple sclerosis (dated by TCRdb to between 2018 and 2021). Receptor amplification or capture employed the immunoSEQ multiplex PCR assay. Held by TCRdb, this immuneACCESS table contains in-frame sequences only and omits some clones. Under half of the omission traces to an unresolved V gene where checked; the cause of the rest is unknown. The sample table contains around 60,000 clones; only one count was recorded for roughly nine tenths of them. Of the sample, approximately 0.49% falls within the top ten clones. This specimen consisted of CD4+ T cells from peripheral blood mononuclear cells, obtained after pregnancy. The receptors come from a female donor in good health, enrolled as a control in a pregnancy study.

This clone showed up just once. This chain connects TRBV9 to TRBJ2-2; 9 bases are shared with TRBD1. Germline lookup yields CDR1 SGDLS and CDR2 YYNGEE. This CDR3 spans 16 amino acids. V trimming: 4 bases; J trimming: 6 bases; junction bases outside the gene matches: 10. The CDR3 sequence is CASSPPGQGSSGELFF. The CDR3 region has the DNA TGTGCCAGCAGCCCCCCGGGACAGGGAAGTTCCGGGGAGCTGTTTTTT.

The chain couples TRBV30 to TRBJ2-3; a possible D gene is TRBD1 (5 bases). Trimming removed 1 base from V and 2 bases from J, with 10 bases in between. The CDR3 is made up of 14 amino acids. CDR1 and CDR2 (germline): GTSNPN, SVGIG (reference sequence). DNA of the CDR3: TGTGCCTGGAGTGCTGGGGCCGACACAGATACGCAGTATTTT. As protein: CAWSAGADTDTQYF.

CDR3 sequence (DNA): TGTGCCAGCACCCTCGGGGGAGCTGGGGCCAACGTCCTGACTTTC. Translation: CASTLGGAGANVLTF. The genes are TRBV6-1 and TRBJ2-6, with D possibly matching TRBD2 (6 bases). The germline V gene encodes CDR1 MNHNS and CDR2 SASEGT. The CDR3 runs to 15 residues. Trimming cost V 7 bases and J 2 bases, with 12 bases left between them.

This clone was observed a single time. This chain links TRBV7-2 with TRBJ2-3, with 12 bases lining up with TRBD2. The CDR3 runs 18 residues. The trim removed 0 bases at V and 3 bases at J, leaving 7 bases unmatched. Germline V gives CDR1 SGHTA, CDR2 FQGNSA. CDR3 sequence (DNA): TGTGCCAGCAGCTTAGCTCTAGCGGGGGGGCGTGGGACAGATACGCAGTATTTT. It is translated as CASSLALAGGRGTDTQYF. Based on the CDR3 plus reference TRBV7-2 and TRBJ2-3, the full variable domain is GAGVSQSPSNKVTEKGKDVELRCDPISGHTALYWYRQSLGQGLEFLIYFQGNSAPDKSGLPSDRFSAERTGGSVSTLTIQRTQQEDSAVYLCASSLALAGGRGTDTQYFGPGTRLTVL.

V gene TRBV6-4 combines with J gene TRBJ2-1; D perhaps matches TRBD1 (5 bases). The CDR3 runs 15 residues. Germline loops: CDR1 MRHNA, CDR2 SNTAGT. Trimming pared 3 bases from V and 6 bases from J, leaving 15 bases between. In DNA, the CDR3 is TGTGCCAGCAGTGAGGTGTCCAGGGCTGCCAATGAGCAGTTCTTC. Encoded protein: CASSEVSRAANEQFF.

This chain uses TRBV2 with TRBJ1-1; D remains unclear. The V and J ends lost 3 bases and 6 bases respectively, with 5 bases between them. CDR3 length equals 11 residues. Germline values: CDR1 SNHLY, CDR2 FYNNEI. CDR3 amino acids: CASSDLSEAFF. In DNA form, the CDR3 reads TGTGCCAGCAGTGATCTGTCTGAAGCTTTCTTT. Together with reference TRBV2 and TRBJ1-1, the CDR3 gives the full variable domain: EPEVTQTPSHQVTQMGQEVILRCVPISNHLYFYWYRQILGQKVEFLVSFYNNEISEKSEIFDDQFSVERPDGSNFTLKIRSTKLEDSAMYFCASSDLSEAFFGQGTRLTVV.